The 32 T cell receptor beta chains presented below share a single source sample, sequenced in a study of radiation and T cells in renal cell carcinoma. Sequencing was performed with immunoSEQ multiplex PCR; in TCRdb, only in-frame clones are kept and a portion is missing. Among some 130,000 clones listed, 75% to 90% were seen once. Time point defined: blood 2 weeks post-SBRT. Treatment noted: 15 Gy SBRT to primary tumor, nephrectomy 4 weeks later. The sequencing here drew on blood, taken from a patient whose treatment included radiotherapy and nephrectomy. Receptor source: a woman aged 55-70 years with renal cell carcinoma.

The CDR3 protein is CASSSPGSPLHF. DNA of the CDR3: TGCGCCAGCAGCAGCCCAGGATCACCCCTCCACTTT. The chain is built from TRBV5-1 and TRBJ1-6; D call uncertain. CDR3 length: 12 amino acids. The V end was cut by 4 bases, the J end by 10 bases, with 9 bases between. The germline V gene has CDR1 SGHRS and CDR2 YFSETQ.

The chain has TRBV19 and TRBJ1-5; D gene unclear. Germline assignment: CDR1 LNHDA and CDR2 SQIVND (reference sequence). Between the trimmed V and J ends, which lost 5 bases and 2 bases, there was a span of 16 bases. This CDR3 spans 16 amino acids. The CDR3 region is CASSPGSLSGNQPQHF. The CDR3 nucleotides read TGTGCCAGTAGTCCCGGAAGTCTCAGTGGCAATCAGCCCCAGCATTTT.

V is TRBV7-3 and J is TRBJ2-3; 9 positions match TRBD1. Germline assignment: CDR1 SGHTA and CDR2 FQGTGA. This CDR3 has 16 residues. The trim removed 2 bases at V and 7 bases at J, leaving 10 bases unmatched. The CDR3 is CASSLPGTGTSNTQYF. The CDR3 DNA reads TGTGCCAGCAGCTTACCCGGGACAGGGACATCAAATACGCAGTATTTT.

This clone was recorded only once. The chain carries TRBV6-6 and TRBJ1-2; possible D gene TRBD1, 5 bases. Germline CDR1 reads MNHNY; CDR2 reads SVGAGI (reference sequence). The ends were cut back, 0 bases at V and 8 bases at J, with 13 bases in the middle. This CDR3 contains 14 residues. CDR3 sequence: CASSYSGEGHGYTF. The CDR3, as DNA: TGTGCCAGCAGTTACTCGGGGGAGGGGCACGGCTACACCTTC.

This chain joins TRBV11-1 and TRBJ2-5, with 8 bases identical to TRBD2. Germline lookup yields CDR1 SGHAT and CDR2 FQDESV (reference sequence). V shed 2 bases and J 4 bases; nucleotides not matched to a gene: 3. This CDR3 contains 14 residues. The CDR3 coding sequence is TGTGCCAGCAGCTTATCCGGGAGGGGAGAGACCCAGTACTTC. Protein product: CASSLSGRGETQYF. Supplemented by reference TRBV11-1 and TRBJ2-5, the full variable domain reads EAEVAQSPRYKITEKSQAVAFWCDPISGHATLYWYRQILGQGPELLVQFQDESVVDDSQLPKDRFSAERLKGVDSTLKIQPAELGDSAMYLCASSLSGRGETQYFGPGTRLLVL.

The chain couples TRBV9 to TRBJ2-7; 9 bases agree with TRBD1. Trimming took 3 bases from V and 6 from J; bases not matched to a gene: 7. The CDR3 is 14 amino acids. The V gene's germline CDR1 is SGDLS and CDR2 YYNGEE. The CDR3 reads CASSAGQGVSEQYF. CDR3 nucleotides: TGTGCCAGCAGCGCGGGACAGGGCGTAAGCGAGCAGTACTTC.

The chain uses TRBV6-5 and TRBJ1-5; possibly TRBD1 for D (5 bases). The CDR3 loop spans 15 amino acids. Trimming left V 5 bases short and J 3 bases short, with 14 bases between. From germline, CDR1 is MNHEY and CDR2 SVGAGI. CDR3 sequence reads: CASSPRVLDNQPQHF. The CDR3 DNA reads TGTGCCAGCAGTCCCAGGGTCCTCGACAATCAGCCCCAGCATTTT.

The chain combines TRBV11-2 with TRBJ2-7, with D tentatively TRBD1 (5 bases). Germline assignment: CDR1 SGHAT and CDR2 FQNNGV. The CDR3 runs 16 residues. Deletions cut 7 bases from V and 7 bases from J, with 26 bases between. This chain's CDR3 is CASTPLGTGRFGEQYF. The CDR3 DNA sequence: TGTGCCAGCACCCCCCTTGGTACAGGTCGTTTTGGAGAGCAGTACTTC. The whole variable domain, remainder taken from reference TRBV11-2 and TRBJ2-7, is EAGVAQSPRYKIIEKRQSVAFWCNPISGHATLYWYQQILGQGPKLLIQFQNNGVVDDSQLPKDRFSAERLKGVDSTLKIQPAKLEDSAVYLCASTPLGTGRFGEQYFGPGTRLTVT.

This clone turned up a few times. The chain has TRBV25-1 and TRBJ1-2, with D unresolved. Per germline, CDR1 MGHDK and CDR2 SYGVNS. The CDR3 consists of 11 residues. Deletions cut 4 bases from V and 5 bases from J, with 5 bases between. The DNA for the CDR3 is TGTGCCAGCAGTGTTGCTTATGGCTACACCTTC. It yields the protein CASSVAYGYTF.

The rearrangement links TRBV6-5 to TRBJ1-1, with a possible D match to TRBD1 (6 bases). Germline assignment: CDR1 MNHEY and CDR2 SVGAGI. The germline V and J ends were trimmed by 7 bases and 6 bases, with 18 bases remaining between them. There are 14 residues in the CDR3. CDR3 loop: CASILDRSSAEAFF. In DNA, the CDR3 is TGTGCCAGCATACTAGACAGGTCGAGCGCTGAAGCTTTCTTT.

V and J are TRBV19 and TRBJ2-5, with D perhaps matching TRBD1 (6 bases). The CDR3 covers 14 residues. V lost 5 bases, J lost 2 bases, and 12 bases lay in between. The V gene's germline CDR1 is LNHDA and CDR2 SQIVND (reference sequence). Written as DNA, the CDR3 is TGTGCCAGTAGTGTCCAGGGACAACAAGAGACCCAGTACTTC. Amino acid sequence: CASSVQGQQETQYF.

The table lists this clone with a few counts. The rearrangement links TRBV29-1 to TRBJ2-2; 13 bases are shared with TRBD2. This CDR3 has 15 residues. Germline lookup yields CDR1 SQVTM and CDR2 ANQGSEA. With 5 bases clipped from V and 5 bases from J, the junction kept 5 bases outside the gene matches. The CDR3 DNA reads TGCAGCGTTTGGACTAGCGGGAGTTTGACCGGGGAGCTGTTTTTT. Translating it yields CSVWTSGSLTGELFF.

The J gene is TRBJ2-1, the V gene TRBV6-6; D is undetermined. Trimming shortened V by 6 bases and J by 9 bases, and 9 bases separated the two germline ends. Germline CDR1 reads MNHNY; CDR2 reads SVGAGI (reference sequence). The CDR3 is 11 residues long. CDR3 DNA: TGTGCCAGCAGCCCCTCTCTTGAGCAGTTCTTC. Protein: CASSPSLEQFF.

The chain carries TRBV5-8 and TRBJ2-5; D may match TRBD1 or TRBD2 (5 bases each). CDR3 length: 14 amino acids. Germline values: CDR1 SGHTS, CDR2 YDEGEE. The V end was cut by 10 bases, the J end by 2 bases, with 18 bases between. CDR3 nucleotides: TGTGCCCACGGGGCAGGGCTCCCTCAAGAGACCCAGTACTTC. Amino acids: CAHGAGLPQETQYF.

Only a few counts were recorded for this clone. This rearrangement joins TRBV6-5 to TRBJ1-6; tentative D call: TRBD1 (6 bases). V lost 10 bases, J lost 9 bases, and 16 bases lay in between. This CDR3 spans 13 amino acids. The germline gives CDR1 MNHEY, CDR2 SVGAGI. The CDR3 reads CATHRVGSSPLHF. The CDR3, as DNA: TGTGCCACCCACAGGGTGGGCTCTTCACCCCTCCACTTT.

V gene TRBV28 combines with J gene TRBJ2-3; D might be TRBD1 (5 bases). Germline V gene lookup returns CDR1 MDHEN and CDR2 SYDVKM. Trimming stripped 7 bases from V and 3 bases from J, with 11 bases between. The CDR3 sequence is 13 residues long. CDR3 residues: CASTPGWTDTQYF. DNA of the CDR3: TGTGCCAGCACCCCAGGGTGGACAGATACGCAGTATTTT.

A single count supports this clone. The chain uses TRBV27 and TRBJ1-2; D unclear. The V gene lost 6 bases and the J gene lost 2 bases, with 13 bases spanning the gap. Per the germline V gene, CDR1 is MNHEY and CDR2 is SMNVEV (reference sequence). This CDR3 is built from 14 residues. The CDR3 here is CASRPGVANYGYTF. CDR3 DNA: TGTGCCAGCAGGCCCGGTGTCGCCAACTATGGCTACACCTTC.

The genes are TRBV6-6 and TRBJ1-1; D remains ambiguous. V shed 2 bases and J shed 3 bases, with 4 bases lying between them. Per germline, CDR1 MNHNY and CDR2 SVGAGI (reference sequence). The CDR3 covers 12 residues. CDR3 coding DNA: TGTGCCAGCAGTTACAGGGACACTGAAGCTTTCTTT. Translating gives CASSYRDTEAFF.

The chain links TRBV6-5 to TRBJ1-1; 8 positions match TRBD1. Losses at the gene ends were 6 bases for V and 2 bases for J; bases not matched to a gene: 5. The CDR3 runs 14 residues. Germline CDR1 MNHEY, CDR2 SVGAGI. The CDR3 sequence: CASSLQGANTEAFF. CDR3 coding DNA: TGTGCCAGCAGCCTCCAGGGGGCTAACACTGAAGCTTTCTTT.

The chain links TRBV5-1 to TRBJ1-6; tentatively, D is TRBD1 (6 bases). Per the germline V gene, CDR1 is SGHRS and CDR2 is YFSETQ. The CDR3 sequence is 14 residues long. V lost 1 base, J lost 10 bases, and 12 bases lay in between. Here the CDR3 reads CASSLLQGHSPLHF. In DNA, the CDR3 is TGCGCCAGCAGCTTGTTACAGGGACACTCACCCCTCCACTTT.

The CDR3 bases are TGCGCCAGCAGTTTTGGCGGACTCCGGGACAGCTCCTACGAGCAGTACTTC. Translating it yields CASSFGGLRDSSYEQYF. The V call is TRBV5-1, the J call TRBJ2-7; 7 bases map to TRBD1. CDR3 size: 17 residues. In germline, CDR1 is SGHRS, CDR2 YFSETQ. Unmatched junction bases numbered 14, after V lost 5 bases and J lost 0 bases.

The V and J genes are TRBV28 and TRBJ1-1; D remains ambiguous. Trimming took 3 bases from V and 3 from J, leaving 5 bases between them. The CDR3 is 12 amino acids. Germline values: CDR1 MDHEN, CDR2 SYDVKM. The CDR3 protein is CASSLYHTEAFF. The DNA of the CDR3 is TGTGCCAGCAGTTTGTATCACACTGAAGCTTTCTTT.

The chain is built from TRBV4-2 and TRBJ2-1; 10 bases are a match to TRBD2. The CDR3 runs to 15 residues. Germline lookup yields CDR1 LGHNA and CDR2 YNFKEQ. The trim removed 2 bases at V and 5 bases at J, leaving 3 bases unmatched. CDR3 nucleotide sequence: TGTGCCAGCAGCCAATCACTAGCGGGGAACAATGAGCAGTTCTTC. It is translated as CASSQSLAGNNEQFF.

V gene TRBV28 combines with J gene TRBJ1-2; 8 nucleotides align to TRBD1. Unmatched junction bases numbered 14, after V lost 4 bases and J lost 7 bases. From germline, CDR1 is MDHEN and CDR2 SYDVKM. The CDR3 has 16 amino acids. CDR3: CASSSADKTGVAGYTF. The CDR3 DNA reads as TGTGCCAGCAGTTCCGCCGACAAGACAGGGGTCGCTGGCTACACCTTC.

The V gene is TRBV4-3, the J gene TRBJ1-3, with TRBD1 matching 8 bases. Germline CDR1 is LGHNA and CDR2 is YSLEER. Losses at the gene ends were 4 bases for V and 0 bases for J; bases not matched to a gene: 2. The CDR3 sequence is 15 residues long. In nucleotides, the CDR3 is TGCGCCAGCAGCCTGGACAGGGACTCTGGAAACACCATATATTTT. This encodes CASSLDRDSGNTIYF.

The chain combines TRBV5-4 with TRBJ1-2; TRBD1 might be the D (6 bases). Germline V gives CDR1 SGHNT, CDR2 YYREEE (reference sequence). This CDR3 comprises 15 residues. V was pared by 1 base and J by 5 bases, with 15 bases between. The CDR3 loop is CASSLIGGANYGYTF. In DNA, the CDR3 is TGTGCCAGCAGCTTGATAGGGGGAGCCAATTATGGCTACACCTTC.

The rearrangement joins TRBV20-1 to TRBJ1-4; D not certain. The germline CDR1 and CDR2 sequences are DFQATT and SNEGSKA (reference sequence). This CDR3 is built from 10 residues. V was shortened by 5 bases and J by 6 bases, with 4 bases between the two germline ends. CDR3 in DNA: TGCAGTGCTTTAGATGAAAAACTGTTTTTT. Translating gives CSALDEKLFF.

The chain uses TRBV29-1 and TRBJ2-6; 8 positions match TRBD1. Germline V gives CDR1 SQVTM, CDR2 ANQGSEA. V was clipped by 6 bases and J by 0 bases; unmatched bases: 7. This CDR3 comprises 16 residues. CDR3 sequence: CSVSGTGSSGANVLTF. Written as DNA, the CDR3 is TGCAGCGTCTCCGGGACAGGATCCTCTGGGGCCAACGTCCTGACTTTC.

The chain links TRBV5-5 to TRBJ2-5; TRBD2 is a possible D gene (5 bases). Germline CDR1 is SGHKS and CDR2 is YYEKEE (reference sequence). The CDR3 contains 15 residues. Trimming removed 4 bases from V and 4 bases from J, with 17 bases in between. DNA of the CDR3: TGTGCCAGCAGCCCCCACCCAGCGGATGTAGAGACCCAGTACTTC. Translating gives CASSPHPADVETQYF.

The CDR3 sequence is CASSPGAEDTQYF. The CDR3 DNA reads TGTGCCAGCAGCCCGGGGGCGGAAGATACGCAGTATTTT. V gene TRBV5-6 combines with J gene TRBJ2-3; D is possibly TRBD1 or TRBD2 (6 bases each). Looked up from germline, CDR1 is SGHDT and CDR2 is YYEEEE. The germline V and J ends were trimmed by 4 bases and 5 bases, with 11 bases remaining between them. There are 13 residues in the CDR3.

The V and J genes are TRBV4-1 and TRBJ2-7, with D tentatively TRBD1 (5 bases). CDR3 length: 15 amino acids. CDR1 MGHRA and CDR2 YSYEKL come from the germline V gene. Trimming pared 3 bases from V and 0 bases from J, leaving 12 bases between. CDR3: CASSHDQTVSYEQYF. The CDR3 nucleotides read TGCGCCAGCAGCCACGACCAGACAGTCTCCTACGAGCAGTACTTC.

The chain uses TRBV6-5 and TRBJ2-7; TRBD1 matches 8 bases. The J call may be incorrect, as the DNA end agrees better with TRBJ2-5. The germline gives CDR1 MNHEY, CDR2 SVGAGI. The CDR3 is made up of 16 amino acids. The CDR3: CASSYRGQGTYETQYF. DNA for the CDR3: TGTGCCAGCAGTTACCGCGGACAGGGTACTTATGAGACCCAGTACTTC.